This note documents a single T cell receptor beta chain sequence. The antigen is undetermined. In germline, CDR1 is LNHDA, CDR2 SQIVND (reference sequence). This CDR3 contains 15 residues. V gave up 4 bases and J gave up 2 bases; unmatched junction bases: 6. This entry is derived from a study of cytomegalovirus exposure and HLA in healthy donors. Study-wide findings and caveats: TCR sequences were mostly rare, though some public TCRs occurred in many donors. An assumption of roughly uniform sequencing depth across donors underlay the presence/absence analyses. A further, later analysis showed that HLA-associated TCR beta chains (compared with equally common others) were more clonally expanded. Researchers counted over 150 TCR beta chains as cytomegalovirus-associated.

Use of 60 Vbeta and 13 Jbeta primers characterized the PCR. The repertoire was sequenced with immunoSEQ multiplex PCR; TCRdb's copy has only in-frame clones and lacks some. The table shows some 200,000 clones, with roughly 85% occurring only once. What was sequenced was PBMCs. The V and J genes are TRBV19 and TRBJ1-2; 8 positions match TRBD1. This sequence was found in a young man in good health and CMV-seronegative. The CDR3 coding sequence is TGTGCCAGTAGTACACCCCGGACAGGGAACTATGGCTACACCTTC. Its translation: CASSTPRTGNYGYTF.